These T cell receptor beta chains were read from a single sample in a study of T cell repertoires in cytomegalovirus infection. Antigens of these TCRs are unknown. In TCRdb, the reads were re-called with MiXCR into one record per CDR3 protein. The sample holds hundreds of thousands of distinct CDR3 sequences, roughly 36% seen once. This sample comprised cultured PBMCs, obtained from culture after CMV antigen stimulation. The receptors originated from a human donor in good health (CMV status not recorded). Some clones in this sample may be carry-over from other donors' samples. Each CDR3 is given with its conserved first and last residue. D genes are given only for firm matches. Where a row states a size, it is once, few, many or the class of an expanded clone; other rows omit it.

size	J	D	V	CDR3	DNA
few	TRBJ2-1	-	TRBV2	CASSARGEQFF	TGTGCCAGCAGCGCCCGGGGTGAGCAGTTCTTC
few	TRBJ2-1	TRBD1	TRBV5-1	CASSRNRGPYNEQFF	TGCGCCAGCAGCAGAAACAGGGGGCCCTACAATGAGCAGTTCTTC
many	TRBJ2-2	TRBD1	TRBV11-2	CASSLGQGRELFF	TGTGCCAGCAGCTTGGGACAGGGGCGGGAGCTGTTTTTT
many	TRBJ1-1	TRBD1	TRBV7-9	CASSLGRTGANTEAFF	TGTGCCAGCAGCTTAGGCAGGACAGGGGCAAACACTGAAGCTTTCTTT
-	TRBJ1-2	-	TRBV6-1	CASTISGTGNYGYTF	TGTGCCAGCACCATCTCCGGGACGGGTAACTATGGCTACACCTTC
many	TRBJ2-4	-	TRBV7-2	CASSLSFLAGMDIQYF	TGTGCCAGCAGCTTAAGCTTCCTGGCGGGGATGGACATTCAGTACTTC
few	TRBJ2-7	-	TRBV28	CASVAVDTAYEQYF	TGTGCCAGCGTAGCAGTGGACACGGCCTACGAGCAGTACTTC
-	TRBJ2-3	TRBD1	TRBV6-6	CASTITWDSSTDTQYF	TGTGCCAGCACTATAACCTGGGACAGCAGCACAGATACGCAGTATTTT
many	TRBJ1-3	-	TRBV7-2	CASSLHLPGASGNTIYF	TGTGCCAGCAGCTTACATCTCCCTGGGGCTTCTGGAAACACCATATATTTT
few	TRBJ1-1	-	TRBV20-1	CSAPFTRDTEAFF	TGCAGTGCCCCATTTACGAGGGACACTGAAGCTTTCTTT
-	TRBJ2-1	-	TRBV12-3/TRBV12-4	CASSLPGRGAYNEQFF	TGTGCCAGCAGTTTACCTGGCAGGGGGGCCTACAATGAGCAGTTCTTC
-	TRBJ1-2	-	TRBV6-6	CASSPRDRHTDGYTF	TGTGCCAGCAGCCCCCGAGACAGGCACACTGACGGCTACACCTTC
-	TRBJ2-7	-	TRBV7-2	CASSLVVGEQYF	TGTGCCAGCAGCTTAGTCGTGGGCGAGCAGTACTTC
few	TRBJ2-7	-	TRBV5-1	CASSSGQLSHYEQYF	TGCGCCAGCAGCTCCGGACAGTTATCCCACTACGAGCAGTACTTC
few	TRBJ1-1	-	TRBV27	CASSTGSSEAFF	TGTGCCAGCAGTACAGGGTCCTCTGAAGCTTTCTTT
many	TRBJ1-4	-	TRBV7-2	CASSSQRGEKLFF	TGTGCCAGCAGCTCCCAGCGGGGGGAAAAACTGTTTTTT
-	TRBJ2-1	-	TRBV19	CASSIEDLSPPAEQFF	TGTGCCAGTAGTATAGAAGATCTATCCCCCCCGGCTGAGCAGTTCTTC
-	TRBJ2-7	-	TRBV7-9	CASTLGDGSYEQYF	TGTGCCAGCACCCTAGGAGACGGTTCCTACGAGCAGTACTTC
few	TRBJ2-1	-	TRBV29-1	CSGWQGYGDNEQFF	TGCAGCGGATGGCAGGGATACGGAGACAATGAGCAGTTCTTC
-	TRBJ1-5	TRBD1	TRBV19	CASNDREGQPQHF	TGTGCCAGCAATGACAGGGAGGGTCAGCCCCAGCATTTT
-	TRBJ2-3	TRBD2	TRBV11-2	CASSPWPAGGSTDTQYF	TGTGCCAGCAGCCCCTGGCCGGCGGGAGGGAGCACAGATACGCAGTATTTT
-	TRBJ2-1	-	TRBV11-1	CASSSSTGDYNEQFF	TGTGCCAGCAGCTCCTCCACGGGGGACTACAATGAGCAGTTCTTC
-	TRBJ2-7	TRBD1	TRBV15	CATRGQAGYEQYF	TGTGCCACCCGTGGACAGGCGGGCTACGAGCAGTACTTC
few	TRBJ1-2	TRBD1	TRBV28	CASRAGGNYGYTF	TGTGCCAGCCGGGCAGGGGGTAACTATGGCTACACCTTC
-	TRBJ2-3	-	TRBV4-3	CASSQDRDAKPTDTQYF	TGCGCCAGCAGCCAAGATCGGGACGCTAAACCCACAGATACGCAGTATTTT
-	TRBJ2-7	TRBD2	TRBV11-2	CASTRLAGNYEQYF	TGTGCCAGCACCAGACTAGCGGGGAACTACGAGCAGTACTTC
-	TRBJ1-1	-	TRBV12-3/TRBV12-4	CASSRRPANTEAFF	TGTGCCAGCAGCCGGAGGCCCGCCAACACTGAAGCTTTCTTT
once	TRBJ2-5	-	TRBV6-2/TRBV6-3	CASSWAFQETQYF	TGTGCCAGCAGTTGGGCATTTCAAGAGACCCAGTACTTC
-	TRBJ2-5	-	TRBV20-1	CSALLARGPRETQYF	TGCAGTGCTCTTCTAGCGAGAGGGCCGAGGGAGACCCAGTACTTC
many	TRBJ1-3	-	TRBV7-6	CASSSGNTIYF	TGTGCCAGCAGCTCTGGAAACACCATATATTTT
few	TRBJ1-2	-	TRBV7-2	CASSLVPGGDYTF	TGTGCCAGCAGCTTAGTTCCGGGGGGTGACTACACCTTC
-	TRBJ2-7	-	TRBV12-3/TRBV12-4	CASRKGTDYEQYF	TGTGCCAGCAGAAAGGGGACGGACTACGAGCAGTACTTC
-	TRBJ1-5	-	TRBV12-3/TRBV12-4	CASSMDRVDQPQRF	TGTGCCAGCAGTATGGACCGTGTGGATCAGCCCCAGCGTTTT
many	TRBJ2-7	-	TRBV7-2	CASSPTQGHTYEQYF	TGTGCCAGCAGCCCTACACAGGGTCATACCTACGAGCAGTACTTC
-	TRBJ2-1	-	TRBV11-2	CASSFALGGDEQFF	TGTGCCAGCAGCTTCGCTCTTGGTGGGGATGAGCAGTTCTTC
few	TRBJ1-5	-	TRBV4-1	CASSHLTRGQPQHF	TGCGCCAGCAGCCACCTGACTAGGGGTCAGCCCCAGCATTTT
-	TRBJ2-1	-	TRBV7-9	CASNEQFF	TGTGCCAGCAATGAGCAGTTCTTC
-	TRBJ2-6	-	TRBV12-5	CASGFTGANVLTF	TGTGCTAGTGGTTTTACTGGGGCCAACGTCCTGACTTTC
few	TRBJ1-5	TRBD1	TRBV7-6	CASAQGANQPQHF	TGTGCCAGCGCACAGGGGGCCAATCAGCCCCAGCATTTT
-	TRBJ2-7	-	TRBV28	CASSLSGISSYEQYF	TGTGCCAGCAGTTTATCGGGGATCAGCTCCTACGAGCAGTACTTC
-	TRBJ2-7	TRBD1	TRBV15	CATSRDPGQTPYEQYF	TGTGCCACCAGCAGAGATCCGGGACAGACCCCCTACGAGCAGTACTTC
-	TRBJ2-1	-	TRBV7-2	CASRGAGINEQFF	TGTGCCAGCAGAGGGGCGGGGATCAATGAGCAGTTCTTC
-	TRBJ1-2	-	TRBV7-9	CASSSEDGNPNYGYTF	TGTGCCAGCAGTAGTGAGGACGGTAATCCTAACTATGGCTACACCTTC
-	TRBJ2-2	TRBD2	TRBV5-6	CASSLLAGTFTGELFF	TGTGCCAGCAGCTTATTAGCGGGGACGTTCACCGGGGAGCTGTTTTTT
few	TRBJ1-1	-	TRBV28	CASSRPEGGTYEAFF	TGTGCCAGCAGTCGCCCAGAGGGGGGAACCTATGAAGCTTTCTTT
-	TRBJ2-1	-	TRBV27	CAARGLNEQFF	TGTGCAGCGCGAGGGTTGAATGAGCAGTTCTTC
many	TRBJ2-5	-	TRBV7-2	CASSWVGGQETQYF	TGTGCCAGCAGCTGGGTGGGGGGCCAAGAGACCCAGTACTTC
few	TRBJ2-1	-	TRBV7-9	CASMRGFGYYNEQFF	TGTGCCAGCATGAGGGGGTTCGGCTACTACAATGAGCAGTTCTTC
many	TRBJ2-7	-	TRBV7-9	CASSPGGEGYEQYF	TGTGCCAGCAGCCCCGGAGGAGAAGGCTACGAGCAGTACTTC
-	TRBJ2-7	-	TRBV7-2	CASSLALTPATEQYF	TGTGCCAGCAGCTTAGCCCTCACTCCCGCTACCGAGCAGTACTTC
few	TRBJ1-1	-	TRBV29-1	CSVEESTEAFF	TGCAGCGTTGAAGAGAGTACTGAAGCTTTCTTT